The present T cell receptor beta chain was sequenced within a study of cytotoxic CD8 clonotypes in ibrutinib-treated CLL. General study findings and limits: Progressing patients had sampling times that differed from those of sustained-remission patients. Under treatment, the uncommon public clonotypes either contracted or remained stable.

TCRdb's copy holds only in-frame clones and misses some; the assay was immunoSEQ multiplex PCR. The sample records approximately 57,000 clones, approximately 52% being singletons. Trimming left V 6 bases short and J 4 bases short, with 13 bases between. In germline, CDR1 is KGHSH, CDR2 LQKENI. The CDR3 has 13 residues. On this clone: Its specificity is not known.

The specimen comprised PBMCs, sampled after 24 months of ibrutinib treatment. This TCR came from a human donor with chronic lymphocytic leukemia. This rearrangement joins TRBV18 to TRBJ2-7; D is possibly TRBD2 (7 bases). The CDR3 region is CASSLGRGYEQYF. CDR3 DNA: TGTGCCAGCTCCCTTGGGAGGGGGTACGAGCAGTACTTC. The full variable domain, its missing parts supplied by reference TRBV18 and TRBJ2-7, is NAGVMQNPRHLVRRRGQEARLRCSPMKGHSHVYWYRQLPEEGLKFMVYLQKENIIDESGMPKERFSAEFPKEGPSILRIQQVVRGDSAAYFCASSLGRGYEQYFGPGTRLTVT.